This T cell receptor (beta chain) is drawn from a study of shared clonotypes between healthy human individuals (dated by TCRdb to the early 2020s). Context from the whole study: Two women and a few men aged 18 to 49 years were included in the cohort. To increase sequencing depth and limit assay-specific biases, different laboratories used diverse techniques to prepare libraries and sequence TCR repertoires. To estimate repertoire size and how much clonotype sharing occurs between individuals, the study deeply sequenced the blood TCR repertoires of about five healthy adults. Leukapheresis yielded between about 0.9 and 9 billion PBMCs per donor. For each donor, CD4 naive and CD4 memory were each given three plates, CD8 naive was given two plates, and CD8 memory was given one plate. Broad study findings and their caveats: Sampling was restricted to blood, and TCR repertoires in tissues likely differ from the TCR repertoires found in blood. Rarefaction of sorted-subset datasets indicated incomplete sequencing despite the large sequencing depth. Higher generation probabilities were observed for clonotypes shared by all four sorted-subset donors than for non-shared clonotypes. Pairwise subsampling indicated that sequencing depth was expected to affect the degree of clonotype sharing among donors. Larger estimated clonotype richness was generally found for naive subsets than for memory subsets. The small number of donors limited the genetic and exposure-history diversity represented. Across four donors, around 5% of naive CD4, approximately 3.5% of naive CD8, 2.3% of memory CD4, and over 0.35% of memory CD8 clonotypes were shared.

Regarding this clone: Its target antigen remains unknown. Per-nucleotide qualities are absent, and no much larger clonotype sits a single base away. Other DNA sequences in the sample encode the same CDR3.

Donors were healthy HIV-negative adults with no recently reported acute infections or vaccinations. Every donor was a Caucasian adult residing in Nashville, Tennessee, USA. CD4+ T cells were enriched by magnetic negative selection, after which naive cells were positively selected on CD45RA and the negative fraction was taken as the memory subset. After blood collection by leukapheresis, PBMCs were isolated using Ficoll-Histopaque density gradient centrifugation and then cryopreserved in the vapor phase of liquid nitrogen. Analytical flow cytometry was used to check the purity and quantity of every magnetically sorted T cell population. Each sorted fraction had its genomic DNA isolated and then quantified by UV absorbance on a Nanodrop 2000c. Using the deep immunoSEQ assay, TCR CDR3 regions were amplified from genomic DNA by multiplex PCR. Genomic DNA extracted from each cell subset was distributed evenly over all wells of several immunoSEQ 96-well plates, and each plate served as one replicate. For sorted subsets, about 200 ng genomic DNA, equal to tens of thousands of T cell genomes, was loaded into each replicate PCR. The purified libraries were quantified using a Qubit 3.0 fluorometer, sized with a Bioanalyzer 2100, and then quantified again using the KAPA Library Quantification kit. Every immunoSEQ 96-well plate was sequenced on a separate single-read 150-cycle Illumina NextSeq 550 flow cell. In the authors' own workflow: Because the immunoSEQ output included only junctional sequences and no quality scores, the filtering could not be the same as the filtering used for full-length reads. To assign V/J genes and CDR3, sequences were annotated against IMGT germline references using PyIR, a Python wrapper for IgBLAST v1.9. Reads were filtered out if the reads had weak V/J assignments (E-value above 1e-6), no CDR3, stop codons, out-of-frame junctions, or ambiguous translated residues. A V3J clonotype was defined by an identical inferred V gene, J gene, and CDR3 amino acid sequence. Percentage overlap between repertoires was calculated by dividing the number of shared unique clonotypes by the size of the smaller repertoire. Repertoire richness was assessed with RTK rarefaction, the Chao1 estimator, and Recon v2.1 estimates of unobserved clonotypes. For all TCRbeta clonotypes obtained by the gDNA method from four donors, generation probabilities were computed with OLGA. Entries here come from immuneACCESS through TCRdb and include only in-frame sequences with V and J called. Some clones fail to appear in such tables; in the studies checked, an unresolved V gene covers under half of the shortfall, and the cause of the remainder is unknown. V, J and clone size derive from that table, while D and trimming were established from the DNA sequence. Counted in this sample were 2.3 million or so clones; 85% to 95% of them appeared once. The ten top clones hold approximately 0.4% of the sample.

CDR3 length: 15 amino acids, cysteine to phenylalanine. Kept here is only the CDR3 DNA, which spans 45 bases and is read in frame from base 1. CDR1 LNHDA and CDR2 SQIVND are derived from the germline V gene (reference sequence). The V end loses 3 bases and the J end loses 4 bases, and a stretch of 12 bases separates them. The sequence is built from TRBV19 and TRBJ2-2, and the D gene may be TRBD2, 6 bases matching. The material sequenced was naive CD4+ T cells from PBMCs. The cell subset or site label of this sample denotes: CD45RA+ positively selected. This receptor was taken from a man in his late teens or twenties in good health. Some clones in this sample may be carry-over from other donors' samples. Read as DNA, the sequence is TGTGCCAGTAGTATCCGGGGGAGTGGCACCGGGGAGCTGTTTTTT. It encodes CASSIRGSGTGELFF. With all but the CDR3 taken from the reference TRBV19 and TRBJ2-2 genes, the full variable domain is: DGGITQSPKYLFRKEGQNVTLSCEQNLNHDAMYWYRQDPGQGLRLIYYSQIVNDFQKGDIAEGYSVSREKKESFPLTVTSAQKNPTAFYLCASSIRGSGTGELFFGEGSRLTVL.